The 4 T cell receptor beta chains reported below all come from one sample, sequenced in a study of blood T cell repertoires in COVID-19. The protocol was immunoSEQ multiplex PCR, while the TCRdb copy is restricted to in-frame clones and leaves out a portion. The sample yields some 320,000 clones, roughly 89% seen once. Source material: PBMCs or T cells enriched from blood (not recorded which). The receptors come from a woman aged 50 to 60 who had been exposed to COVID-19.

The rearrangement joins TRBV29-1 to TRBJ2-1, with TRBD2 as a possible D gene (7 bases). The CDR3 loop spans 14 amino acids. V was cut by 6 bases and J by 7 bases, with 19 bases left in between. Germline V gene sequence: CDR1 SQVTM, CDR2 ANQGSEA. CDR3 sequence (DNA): TGCAGCGTGTCGGGGGGCGCAGATTTAAATGAGCAGTTCTTC. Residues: CSVSGGADLNEQFF.

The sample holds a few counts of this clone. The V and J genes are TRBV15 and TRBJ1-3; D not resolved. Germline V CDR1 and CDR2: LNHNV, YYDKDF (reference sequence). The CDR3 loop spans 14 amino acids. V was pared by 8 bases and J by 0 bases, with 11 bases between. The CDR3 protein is CATSREASGNTIYF. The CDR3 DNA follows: TGTGCCACCTCTCGGGAGGCCTCTGGAAACACCATATATTTT.

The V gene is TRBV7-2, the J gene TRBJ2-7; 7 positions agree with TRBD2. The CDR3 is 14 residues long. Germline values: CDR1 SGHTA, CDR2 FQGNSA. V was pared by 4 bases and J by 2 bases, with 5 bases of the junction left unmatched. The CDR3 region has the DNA TGTGCCAGCAGCTCTGCTAGCGGCCCCTACGAGCAGTACTTC. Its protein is CASSSASGPYEQYF. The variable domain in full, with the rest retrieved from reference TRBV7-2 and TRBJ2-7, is GAGVSQSPSNKVTEKGKDVELRCDPISGHTALYWYRQSLGQGLEFLIYFQGNSAPDKSGLPSDRFSAERTGGSVSTLTIQRTQQEDSAVYLCASSSASGPYEQYFGPGTRLTVT.

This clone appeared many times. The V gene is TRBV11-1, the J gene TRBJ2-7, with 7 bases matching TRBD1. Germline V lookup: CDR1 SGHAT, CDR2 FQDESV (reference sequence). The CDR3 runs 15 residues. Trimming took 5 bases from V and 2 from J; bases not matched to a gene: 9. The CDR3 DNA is TGTGCCAGCAGCCTAAAACAGGGGACCCCCTACGAGCAGTACTTC. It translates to CASSLKQGTPYEQYF.